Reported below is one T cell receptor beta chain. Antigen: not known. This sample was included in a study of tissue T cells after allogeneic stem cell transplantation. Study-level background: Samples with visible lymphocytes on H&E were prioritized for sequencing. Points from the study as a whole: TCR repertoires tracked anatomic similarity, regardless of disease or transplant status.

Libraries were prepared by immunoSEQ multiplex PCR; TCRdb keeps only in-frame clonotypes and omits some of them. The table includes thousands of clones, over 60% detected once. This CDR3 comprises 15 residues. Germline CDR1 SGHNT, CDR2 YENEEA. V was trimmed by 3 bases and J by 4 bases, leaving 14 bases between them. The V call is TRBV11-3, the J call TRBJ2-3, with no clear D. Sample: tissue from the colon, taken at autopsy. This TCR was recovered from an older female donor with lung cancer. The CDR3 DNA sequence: TGTGCCAGCAGCTTTCGGCGGTTCAGTTCAGATACGCAGTATTTT. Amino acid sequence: CASSFRRFSSDTQYF.